The rows below give T cell receptor beta chains drawn from one sample of a study of cytotoxic CD8 clonotypes in ibrutinib-treated CLL. The protocol was immunoSEQ multiplex PCR, while the TCRdb copy is restricted to in-frame clones and leaves out a portion. The sample has approximately 320,000 clones, 67% seen once. Specimen: PBMCs, collected after 36 months of ibrutinib treatment. The source is a human donor with chronic lymphocytic leukemia. The CDR3 runs from the conserved cysteine through the conserved F or W. A D gene is named only where the DNA matches it firmly. Some rows mark clone size as missing; the rest say once, few, many or name a class of expanded clone.

size: .
V: TRBV5-6
D: .
length: 14
J: TRBJ2-2
CDR3: CASRSGANTGELFF
DNA: TGTGCCAGCAGGAGCGGAGCCAACACCGGGGAGCTGTTTTTT

size: .
V: TRBV9
D: TRBD2
length: 14
J: TRBJ2-3
CDR3: CASSVDTSGITQYF
DNA: TGTGCCAGCAGCGTAGATACTAGCGGGATTACGCAGTATTTT

size: .
V: TRBV5-6
D: TRBD1
length: 16
J: TRBJ2-3
CDR3: CASQRTGDTSTDTQYF
DNA: TGTGCCAGCCAAAGGACAGGGGACACTAGCACAGATACGCAGTATTTT

size: .
V: TRBV11-2
D: .
length: 14
J: TRBJ2-7
CDR3: CASSLGVRSYEQYF
DNA: TGTGCCAGCAGCTTAGGAGTCCGCTCCTACGAGCAGTACTTC

size: .
V: TRBV27
D: .
length: 14
J: TRBJ2-3
CDR3: CASSLFSSRDTQYF
DNA: TGTGCCAGCAGTTTATTCAGCAGTAGAGATACGCAGTATTTT

size: .
V: TRBV5-1
D: .
length: 14
J: TRBJ2-7
CDR3: CASSPKGASYEQYF
DNA: TGCGCCAGCAGCCCCAAAGGTGCCTCCTACGAGCAGTACTTC

size: .
V: TRBV15
D: TRBD1
length: 16
J: TRBJ1-5
CDR3: CATSRHRDSSNQPQHF
DNA: TGTGCCACCAGCAGACACCGGGACAGCTCTAATCAGCCCCAGCATTTT

size: .
V: TRBV5-1
D: TRBD2
length: 16
J: TRBJ2-1
CDR3: CASSISGGAAGNEQFF
DNA: TGCGCCAGCAGCATTAGCGGGGGGGCCGCAGGCAATGAGCAGTTCTTC

size: .
V: TRBV10-3
D: .
length: 13
J: TRBJ2-5
CDR3: CAISKGPRETQYF
DNA: TGTGCCATCAGTAAGGGGCCGAGAGAGACCCAGTACTTC

size: .
V: TRBV29-1
D: .
length: 14
J: TRBJ2-1
CDR3: CSAGRLGSYNEQFF
DNA: TGCAGCGCCGGACGTCTGGGCTCCTACAATGAGCAGTTCTTC

size: .
V: TRBV9
D: .
length: 13
J: TRBJ2-1
CDR3: CASNREPNNEQFF
DNA: TGTGCCAGCAATCGGGAGCCGAACAATGAGCAGTTCTTC

size: once
V: TRBV29-1
D: .
length: 12
J: TRBJ1-2
CDR3: CSVPAIVYGYTF
DNA: TGCAGCGTTCCGGCGATAGTCTATGGCTACACCTTC

size: .
V: TRBV18
D: .
length: 15
J: TRBJ1-2
CDR3: CASSLDRSANYGYTF
DNA: TGTGCCAGCTCACTCGACAGGTCTGCGAACTATGGCTACACCTTC

size: .
V: TRBV6-1
D: .
length: 12
J: TRBJ1-2
CDR3: CASSAVGDGYTF
DNA: TGTGCCAGCAGTGCCGTGGGTGATGGCTACACCTTC

size: .
V: TRBV7-9
D: TRBD1
length: 16
J: TRBJ2-2
CDR3: CASSLRAGGFTGELFF
DNA: TGTGCCAGCAGCTTACGGGCAGGGGGCTTTACCGGGGAGCTGTTTTTT

size: .
V: TRBV29-1
D: TRBD2
length: 13
J: TRBJ2-1
CDR3: CSVVGGDYNEQFF
DNA: TGCAGCGTTGTGGGAGGGGACTACAATGAGCAGTTCTTC

size: once
V: TRBV5-1
D: .
length: 12
J: TRBJ1-1
CDR3: CASSLTRFEAFF
DNA: TGCGCCAGCAGCTTGACAAGGTTTGAAGCTTTCTTT

size: once
V: TRBV29-1
D: .
length: 16
J: TRBJ2-5
CDR3: CSVDGREEGYQETQYF
DNA: TGCAGCGTTGATGGCAGGGAGGAGGGGTACCAAGAGACCCAGTACTTC

size: .
V: TRBV13
D: .
length: 11
J: TRBJ2-1
CDR3: CASSLGIEQFF
DNA: TGTGCCAGCAGCTTAGGGATTGAGCAGTTCTTC

size: .
V: TRBV19
D: TRBD2
length: 15
J: TRBJ2-7
CDR3: CASSRGLAGTYEQYF
DNA: TGTGCCAGTAGTCGGGGACTAGCGGGTACCTACGAGCAGTACTTC

size: few
V: TRBV27
D: .
length: 14
J: TRBJ2-1
CDR3: CASSFGGPYNEQFF
DNA: TGTGCCAGCAGTTTCGGGGGGCCCTACAATGAGCAGTTCTTC

size: .
V: TRBV28
D: .
length: 17
J: TRBJ1-2
CDR3: CASWDPELYSANYGYTF
DNA: TGTGCCAGCTGGGACCCTGAGCTCTATTCAGCTAACTATGGCTACACCTTC

size: .
V: TRBV10-3
D: TRBD1
length: 17
J: TRBJ2-2
CDR3: CAIRLDRGYKNTGELFF
DNA: TGTGCCATCAGACTTGACAGGGGGTACAAGAACACCGGGGAGCTGTTTTTT

size: .
V: TRBV25-1
D: .
length: 11
J: TRBJ2-3
CDR3: CASSFADTQYF
DNA: TGTGCCAGCAGTTTTGCGGATACGCAGTATTTT

size: few
V: TRBV6-1
D: .
length: 13
J: TRBJ2-5
CDR3: CASNNREEETQYF
DNA: TGTGCCAGCAACAACAGGGAAGAAGAGACCCAGTACTTC

size: .
V: TRBV7-2
D: TRBD2
length: 15
J: TRBJ2-1
CDR3: CASSLTLAGGVEQFF
DNA: TGTGCCAGCAGCTTAACCCTAGCGGGAGGAGTTGAGCAGTTCTTC

size: few
V: TRBV7-6
D: .
length: 13
J: TRBJ1-6
CDR3: CASSLNTFAPLHF
DNA: TGTGCCAGCAGCTTGAACACCTTTGCACCCCTCCACTTT

size: .
V: TRBV28
D: TRBD2
length: 16
J: TRBJ2-1
CDR3: CASSPSSGRAHNEQFF
DNA: TGTGCCAGCAGTCCCTCTAGCGGGAGGGCCCACAATGAGCAGTTCTTC

size: .
V: TRBV4-1
D: .
length: 14
J: TRBJ2-7
CDR3: CASSQDPRTYEQYF
DNA: TGCGCCAGCAGCCAAGATCCGAGAACCTACGAGCAGTACTTC

size: .
V: TRBV11-2
D: .
length: 17
J: TRBJ2-1
CDR3: CASSLDLASVGSDEQFF
DNA: TGTGCCAGCAGCTTAGATTTGGCTAGCGTAGGTTCGGATGAGCAGTTCTTC

size: .
V: TRBV15
D: .
length: 14
J: TRBJ2-6
CDR3: CATSSLPGANVLTF
DNA: TGTGCCACCAGCAGTTTACCTGGGGCCAACGTCCTGACTTTC

size: .
V: TRBV6-4
D: .
length: 16
J: TRBJ2-1
CDR3: CASSQLGRAPYNEQFF
DNA: TGTGCCAGCAGCCAACTAGGGCGGGCCCCCTACAATGAGCAGTTCTTC

size: .
V: TRBV5-1
D: .
length: 15
J: TRBJ1-5
CDR3: CASSLSGNSNQPQHF
DNA: TGCGCCAGCAGCTTGTCGGGGAATAGCAATCAGCCCCAGCATTTT

size: .
V: TRBV20-1
D: .
length: 10
J: TRBJ1-2
CDR3: CSASGRGYTF
DNA: TGCAGTGCTAGCGGTCGAGGCTACACCTTC

size: .
V: TRBV27
D: TRBD1
length: 14
J: TRBJ1-1
CDR3: CASSWDSLNTEAFF
DNA: TGTGCCAGCAGTTGGGACAGCTTGAACACTGAAGCTTTCTTT

size: .
V: TRBV7-2
D: .
length: 16
J: TRBJ1-2
CDR3: CASSLESGQGSGGYTF
DNA: TGTGCCAGCAGCTTAGAAAGCGGCCAGGGATCTGGTGGCTACACCTTC

size: once
V: TRBV7-3
D: .
length: 15
J: TRBJ2-6
CDR3: CASSIDPSGANVLTF
DNA: TGTGCCAGCAGCATAGACCCCTCTGGGGCCAACGTCCTGACTTTC

size: .
V: TRBV27
D: .
length: 16
J: TRBJ2-3
CDR3: CASGRGGQGSTDTQYF
DNA: TGTGCCAGCGGAAGGGGGGGGCAGGGTAGCACAGATACGCAGTATTTT

size: once
V: TRBV7-9
D: .
length: 13
J: TRBJ2-1
CDR3: CASSLDPNNEQFF
DNA: TGTGCCAGCAGCTTAGACCCAAACAATGAGCAGTTCTTC

size: .
V: TRBV10-3
D: TRBD1
length: 15
J: TRBJ2-7
CDR3: CAISEMRTGGSEQYF
DNA: TGTGCCATCAGTGAGATGAGGACAGGGGGATCCGAGCAGTACTTC

size: .
V: TRBV7-3
D: .
length: 15
J: TRBJ2-2
CDR3: CASSLGRVNTGELFF
DNA: TGTGCCAGCAGCTTGGGGAGAGTGAACACCGGGGAGCTGTTTTTT